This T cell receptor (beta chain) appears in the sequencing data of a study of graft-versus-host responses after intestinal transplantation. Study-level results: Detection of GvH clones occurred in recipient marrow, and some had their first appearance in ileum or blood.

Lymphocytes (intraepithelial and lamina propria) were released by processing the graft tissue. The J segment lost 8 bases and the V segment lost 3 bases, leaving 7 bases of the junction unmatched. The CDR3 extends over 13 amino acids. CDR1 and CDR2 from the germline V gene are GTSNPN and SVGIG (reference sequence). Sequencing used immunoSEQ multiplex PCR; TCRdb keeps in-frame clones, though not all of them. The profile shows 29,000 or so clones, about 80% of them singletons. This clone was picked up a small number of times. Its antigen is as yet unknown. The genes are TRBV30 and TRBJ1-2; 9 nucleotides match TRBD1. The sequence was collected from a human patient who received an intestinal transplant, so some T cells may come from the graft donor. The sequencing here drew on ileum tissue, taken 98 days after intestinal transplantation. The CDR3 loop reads CAWRRQGETGYTF. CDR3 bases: TGTGCCTGGAGGCGACAGGGGGAAACCGGCTACACCTTC.